This T cell receptor (beta chain) is from a study of control samples from healthy donors and cancer patients. Germline V CDR1 and CDR2: SGHRS, YFSETQ. V lost 1 base, J lost 8 bases, and 9 bases lay in between. The CDR3 runs 13 residues. This clone was recorded once. TCRdb's table, derived via immunoSEQ multiplex PCR, lists solely in-frame clones and lacks some. Here the sample spans approximately 72,000 clones, around 91% being singletons. The sequencing input was blood. This chain joins TRBV5-1 and TRBJ2-2; D call uncertain. The TCR comes from a man aged 50-60 years in good health. The CDR3 DNA sequence: TGCGCCAGCAGCTTGACGGACGGGGGGGAGCTGTTTTTT. Translating it yields CASSLTDGGELFF.